These 19 T cell receptor beta chains were all obtained from the same sample, sequenced in a study of blood T cell repertoires in COVID-19. Generated by immunoSEQ multiplex PCR, the TCRdb table keeps only in-frame clones and is missing some. The sample carries about 120,000 clones, 75% to 80% recorded once. The sequenced sample was peripheral blood. These receptors originate from a human donor in a cohort sampled during active COVID-19.

J is TRBJ2-2 and V is TRBV5-8, with 8 bases lining up with TRBD1. Trimming at V came to 1 base and at J to 6 bases, leaving 8 bases not matched to a gene. CDR1 is SGHTS and CDR2 is YDEGEE in the germline V gene. This CDR3 region has 16 residues. The CDR3 sequence: CASSLSRQGLAGELFF. DNA for the CDR3: TGTGCCAGCAGCTTGTCGCGACAGGGGTTGGCCGGGGAGCTGTTTTTT. Full variable domain (remainder filled in from reference TRBV5-8 and TRBJ2-2): EAGVTQSPTHLIKTRGQQATLRCSPISGHTSVYWYQQALGLGLQFLLWYDEGEERNRGNFPPRFSGRQFPNYSSELNVNALELEDSALYLCASSLSRQGLAGELFFGEGSRLTVL.

The genes are TRBV12-3 or TRBV12-4 and TRBJ1-5; 8 positions match TRBD1. With V trimmed by 4 bases and J by 5 bases, 1 base remained unmatched. The CDR3 is 13 residues long. The CDR3 sequence: CASSSGGDQPQHF. The CDR3 DNA follows: TGTGCCAGCAGTTCAGGGGGCGATCAGCCCCAGCATTTT.

The chain uses TRBV2 and TRBJ2-7, with 15 bases identical to TRBD2. Unmatched junction bases numbered 4, after V lost 3 bases and J lost 1 base. The CDR3 is 17 amino acids. The germline gives CDR1 SNHLY, CDR2 FYNNEI. The CDR3 bases are TGTGCCAGCAGTGAGGGACTAGCGGGGGGAGATTCCTACGAGCAGTACTTC. This encodes CASSEGLAGGDSYEQYF. Drawing the rest from reference TRBV2 and TRBJ2-7, the complete variable domain is EPEVTQTPSHQVTQMGQEVILRCVPISNHLYFYWYRQILGQKVEFLVSFYNNEISEKSEIFDDQFSVERPDGSNFTLKIRSTKLEDSAMYFCASSEGLAGGDSYEQYFGPGTRLTVT.

A note on this clone: The sample contains more than one DNA sequence encoding this CDR3. J is TRBJ1-4 and V is TRBV6-5, with D perhaps TRBD1 (5 bases). The CDR3 is made up of 14 amino acids. Germline-derived CDR1 and CDR2 are MNHEY and SVGAGI. Between the trimmed V and J ends, which lost 6 bases and 8 bases, there was a span of 16 bases. CDR3 region: CASSPGQGWEKLFF. Written as DNA, the CDR3 is TGTGCCAGCAGCCCAGGGCAGGGATGGGAAAAACTGTTTTTT.

Remarks on this clone: Other DNA sequences in this sample translate to the same CDR3. This chain joins TRBV4-1 and TRBJ1-1; no reliable D call. Germline V CDR1 and CDR2: MGHRA, YSYEKL. The CDR3 extends over 12 amino acids. Trimming pared 1 base from V and 5 bases from J, leaving 5 bases between. The CDR3 loop is CASSQAGTEAFF. The CDR3 bases are TGCGCCAGCAGCCAAGCGGGAACTGAAGCTTTCTTT.

The chain has TRBV4-1 and TRBJ1-4, with 8 bases fitting TRBD1. Germline values: CDR1 MGHRA, CDR2 YSYEKL. V lost 4 bases, J lost 5 bases, and 6 bases stayed unmatched. CDR3 length: 15 amino acids. The CDR3 DNA follows: TGCGCCAGCAGCCGACAGACAGGGGCAAATGAAAAACTGTTTTTT. Protein: CASSRQTGANEKLFF.

The chain couples TRBV10-2 to TRBJ1-5, with 11 nucleotides matching TRBD1. V shed 7 bases, J shed 5 bases, and the junction held 4 bases outside the gene matches. Germline lookup yields CDR1 WSHSY and CDR2 SAAADI. This CDR3 region has 14 residues. The CDR3 spells CASTDRGRDQPQHF. CDR3 DNA: TGCGCCAGCACGGACAGGGGGCGCGATCAGCCCCAGCATTTT.

This chain links TRBV7-8 with TRBJ2-5, with 7 bases that match TRBD2. Germline V gives CDR1 SGHVS, CDR2 FQNEAQ. This CDR3 spans 13 amino acids. With 4 bases clipped from V and 4 bases from J, the junction kept 3 bases outside the gene matches. CDR3 sequence (DNA): TGTGCCAGCAGCTCGAGCGGGGCAGAGACCCAGTACTTC. Amino acids: CASSSSGAETQYF.

The chain links TRBV5-1 to TRBJ2-5; D is undetermined. Trimming removed 0 bases from V and 5 bases from J, with 11 bases in between. The CDR3 has 14 amino acids. Germline V gives CDR1 SGHRS, CDR2 YFSETQ. CDR3 residues: CASSLDPARETQYF. In DNA form, the CDR3 reads TGCGCCAGCAGCTTGGATCCCGCGAGGGAGACCCAGTACTTC. Supplemented by reference TRBV5-1 and TRBJ2-5, the full variable domain reads KAGVTQTPRYLIKTRGQQVTLSCSPISGHRSVSWYQQTPGQGLQFLFEYFSETQRNKGNFPGRFSGRQFSNSRSEMNVSTLELGDSALYLCASSLDPARETQYFGPGTRLLVL.

The rearrangement links TRBV6-5 to TRBJ1-2, with TRBD1 identical over 7 bases. The CDR3 totals 11 residues. Germline V lookup: CDR1 MNHEY, CDR2 SVGAGI. After removal of 6 bases from V and 8 bases from J, the junction contained 3 bases not matched to a gene. CDR3 sequence (DNA): TGTGCCAGCAGACCAGGGGGGGGCTACACCTTC. Translated, it gives CASRPGGGYTF.

The genes are TRBV18 and TRBJ1-1; 9 bases are shared with TRBD1. V lost 0 bases to trimming and J lost 6 bases; unmatched junction nucleotides: 5. Per germline, CDR1 KGHSH and CDR2 LQKENI. The CDR3 loop spans 15 amino acids. CDR3 in DNA: TGTGCCAGCTCACCACCTGCGAGACAGGGGGCTGAAGCTTTCTTT. Its translation: CASSPPARQGAEAFF.

The CDR3 spells CASSKQGAPNEKLFF. The CDR3, as DNA: TGTGCCAGCAGCAAACAGGGGGCGCCTAATGAAAAACTGTTTTTT. The rearrangement uses TRBV9 and TRBJ1-4; TRBD1 matches at 9 bases. The J segment lost 3 bases and the V segment lost 4 bases, leaving 4 bases of the junction unmatched. Germline values: CDR1 SGDLS, CDR2 YYNGEE. There are 15 residues in the CDR3.

This clone has just a few counts. This chain connects TRBV15 to TRBJ2-3; no clear D. V was shortened by 0 bases and J by 1 base, with 8 bases between the two germline ends. The CDR3 sequence is 15 residues long. The V gene's germline CDR1 is LNHNV and CDR2 YYDKDF (reference sequence). CDR3 loop: CATSRDRSRTDTQYF. CDR3 coding DNA: TGTGCCACCAGCAGAGATCGTTCCCGCACAGATACGCAGTATTTT. The variable domain in full, with the rest retrieved from reference TRBV15 and TRBJ2-3, is DAMVIQNPRYQVTQFGKPVTLSCSQTLNHNVMYWYQQKSSQAPKLLFHYYDKDFNNEADTPDNFQSRRPNTSFCFLDIRSPGLGDTAMYLCATSRDRSRTDTQYFGPGTRLTVL.

The chain carries TRBV6-5 and TRBJ1-5, with no clear D. Trimming pared 8 bases from V and 0 bases from J, leaving 11 bases between. The CDR3 extends over 14 amino acids. From germline, CDR1 is MNHEY and CDR2 SVGAGI. The chain's CDR3 is CASAGEHSNQPQHF. CDR3 nucleotide sequence: TGTGCCAGCGCCGGGGAACATAGCAATCAGCCCCAGCATTTT.

The chain couples TRBV9 to TRBJ1-2; D is undetermined. The CDR3 has 14 residues. Between the trimmed V and J ends, which lost 0 bases and 2 bases, there was a span of 8 bases. Germline V lookup: CDR1 SGDLS, CDR2 YYNGEE. The CDR3 is CASSVALGNYGYTF. DNA for the CDR3: TGTGCCAGCAGCGTAGCTCTCGGGAACTATGGCTACACCTTC.

The chain is built from TRBV5-1 and TRBJ1-1, with D perhaps matching TRBD1 (5 bases). From germline, CDR1 is SGHRS and CDR2 YFSETQ. V was cut by 0 bases and J by 4 bases, with 13 bases left in between. CDR3 length: 15 amino acids. The CDR3 loop reads CASSLGQGLVTEAFF. For the CDR3, the DNA is TGCGCCAGCAGCTTGGGGCAGGGCCTCGTCACTGAAGCTTTCTTT.

This clone was detected only once. Here the CDR3 reads CASSPGGSQETQYF. As DNA, the CDR3 is TGTGCCAGCAGCCCGGGAGGGTCCCAAGAGACCCAGTACTTC. J is TRBJ2-5 and V is TRBV14; 8 positions agree with TRBD2. Germline CDR1 is SGHDN and CDR2 is FVKESK. The J segment lost 1 base and the V segment lost 4 bases, leaving 2 bases of the junction unmatched. CDR3 length: 14 amino acids.

V is TRBV6-6 and J is TRBJ2-7; possibly TRBD2 for D (6 bases). The CDR3 extends over 15 amino acids. V was cut by 7 bases and J by 2 bases, with 18 bases left in between. Germline-derived CDR1 and CDR2 are MNHNY and SVGAGI (reference sequence). Written as DNA, the CDR3 is TGTGCCAGCAACCGACAAGCTAGCGAGACCTACGAGCAGTACTTC. Translating gives CASNRQASETYEQYF.

The rearrangement uses TRBV7-9 and TRBJ2-4, with 11 bases fitting TRBD1. Germline V gene data show CDR1 as SEHNR and CDR2 as FQNEAQ (reference sequence). This CDR3 contains 14 residues. The V gene end was trimmed by 5 bases and the J gene end by 9 bases; junction bases not matched to a gene: 6. CDR3 sequence reads: CASSPTDRGLIQYF. DNA for the CDR3: TGTGCCAGCAGCCCTACGGACAGGGGGCTCATTCAGTACTTC.